The TCR beta chain under discussion was sequenced for a study of T cell responses to AZD1222 COVID-19 vaccine. General observations from the study: Spike-specific TCRs gained breadth and depth after people received two AZD1222 doses. Repertoire sampling was restricted to post-peak T cell response timepoints. Regions left unmutated in variants are reportedly the target of nearly half of spike-specific TCRs.

V lost 3 bases to trimming and J lost 6 bases; unmatched junction nucleotides: 4. The germline V gene has CDR1 KGHSH and CDR2 LQKENI. CDR3 length: 13 amino acids. The table came from immunoSEQ multiplex PCR; TCRdb's copy has only in-frame clones and leaves some out. Here the sample spans 150,000 to 170,000 clones, 86% being singletons. Note on this clone: The antigen is undetermined.

This chain joins TRBV18 and TRBJ1-2; 7 nucleotides line up with TRBD1. The receptor comes from an adult in good health. Specimen: peripheral blood, collected on day 0 of MenACWY control vaccination. CDR3 bases: TGTGCCAGCTCACCCGGGGACAGCCATGGCTACACCTTC. As protein: CASSPGDSHGYTF.